The source of this T cell receptor beta chain is a study of blood T cell repertoires in COVID-19. CDR1 is MNHEY, CDR2 SMNVEV, per germline (reference sequence). The CDR3 spans 14 residues. Trimming took 5 bases from V and 2 from J, leaving 10 bases between them. As processed by the authors: Estimated nucleated cell counts came from reference gene primer amplification. The data were produced by immunoSEQ multiplex PCR, yet TCRdb's version contains in-frame clones alone and is incomplete. Clone size and the V and J calls come from that table; the DNA yielded D and trimming. This sample has roughly 150,000 clones, with 85% found just once.

Sequencing was carried out using peripheral blood. This sequence was found in a middle-aged man with acute or convalescent COVID-19. The chain combines TRBV27 with TRBJ1-5, with no clear D. The CDR3 sequence is CASSPKRGNQPQHF. In DNA, the CDR3 is TGTGCCAGCAGTCCTAAGCGGGGCAATCAGCCCCAGCATTTT.